The TCR beta chain under discussion was sequenced for a study of shared clonotypes between healthy human individuals. Study observations and caveats: In having few donors, the study represented limited genetic and exposure-history diversity. Although depth was large, rarefaction showed that sequencing of the sorted subsets was incomplete.

The length of the CDR3 is 14 residues. Trimming left V 1 base short and J 2 bases short, with 9 bases between. The germline CDR1 and CDR2 sequences are SEHNR and FQNEAQ (reference sequence). The assay was immunoSEQ multiplex PCR, and TCRdb's table has in-frame clones only and misses some. The table records about 2.1 million clones, about 94% of them present only once. CD45RO-negative CD8 cells positively selected for CCR7 made up the naive population, which excluded terminally differentiated effector memory CD45RA+ cells. On this clone itself: The antigen is not known.

Sequencing input: naive CD8+ T cells from PBMCs. This TCR was sampled from a man aged 18-30 years in good health. Some clones in this sample may be carry-over from other donors' samples. The rearrangement joins TRBV7-9 to TRBJ2-7; D not resolved. The CDR3 is CASSLDARPYEQYF. In DNA form, the CDR3 reads TGTGCCAGCAGCTTAGACGCCAGGCCCTACGAGCAGTACTTC.